This TCR beta chain came from a study of long-term antiretroviral therapy in people with HIV. Sequencing used immunoSEQ v3.0 at survey level. Clones were sequenced by immunoSEQ multiplex PCR, and TCRdb holds only the in-frame ones, with some missing. This table holds 35,000 to 45,000 clones, 70% to 90% found once. The ends lost 3 bases at V and 3 bases at J; junction bases unmatched: 2. Germline CDR1 SEHNR, CDR2 FQNEAQ (reference sequence). CDR3 length: 15 residues. The origin of this receptor is a young man with HIV. The source material was unsorted PBMCs, sampled 2.2 years after starting antiretroviral therapy. The chain couples TRBV7-9 to TRBJ1-3; 10 nucleotides match TRBD1. The CDR3 loop is CASSLGTGVGNTIYF. The CDR3 DNA sequence: TGTGCCAGCAGCTTGGGGACAGGGGTTGGAAACACCATATATTTT. Variable domain in full (rest from reference TRBV7-9 and TRBJ1-3): DTGVSQNPRHKITKRGQNVTFRCDPISEHNRLYWYRQTLGQGPEFLTYFQNEAQLEKSRLLSDRFSAERPKGSFSTLEIQRTEQGDSAMYLCASSLGTGVGNTIYFGEGSWLTVV.